This T cell receptor beta chain was captured in a study of immune heterogeneity within non-small cell lung tumors. Study-level background: There was 1 tumor not otherwise specified, along with over nine non-squamous carcinomas and a few squamous cell carcinomas.

Bulk tumor genomic DNA served as template, at 550 to 700 ng per sample. In surgery, several biopsies were collected from each primary tumor at widely spaced sites. Newly diagnosed with untreated non-small cell lung cancer, the patients underwent curative surgery. Amplifying TCR beta CDR3 involved multiplex PCR carried out with 32 V and 13 J primers. TCRdb fed the multiplex PCR reads into MiXCR, producing one record per CDR3 protein. The sample shows 30,000 to 40,000 distinct CDR3 sequences, about 29% of them seen only once. J lost 1 base, V lost 2 bases, and 6 bases had no gene match. The CDR3 extends over 15 amino acids. In germline, CDR1 is SGHDT, CDR2 YYEEEE. Study results and limitations: The study found high-frequency T-cell receptor beta clonotypes largely distinct between individual patients. Clonality of local T cells correlated moderately but significantly with local tumor mutational burden (R 0.3 to 0.4).

This clonotype was seen a handful of times. The antigen is not known. The receptor's source is a man aged 35 to 55 with non-small cell lung cancer. The chain uses TRBV5-6 and TRBJ2-7, with TRBD1 matching over 7 bases. Sequenced input: lung tumor tissue. This CDR3 reads CASSFTGTVSYEQYF. DNA for the CDR3: TGTGCCAGCAGCTTCACCGGGACAGTATCCTACGAGCAGTACTTC.